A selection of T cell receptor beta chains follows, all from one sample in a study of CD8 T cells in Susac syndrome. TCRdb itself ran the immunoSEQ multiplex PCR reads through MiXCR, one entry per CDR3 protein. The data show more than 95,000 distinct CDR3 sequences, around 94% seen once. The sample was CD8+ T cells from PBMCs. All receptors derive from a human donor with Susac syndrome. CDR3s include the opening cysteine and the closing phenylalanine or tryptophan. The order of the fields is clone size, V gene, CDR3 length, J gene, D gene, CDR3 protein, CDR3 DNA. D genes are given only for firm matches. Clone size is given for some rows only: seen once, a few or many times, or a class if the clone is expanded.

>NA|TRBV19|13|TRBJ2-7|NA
CASSPARAYEQYF
TGTGCCAGTAGTCCGGCGCGGGCCTACGAGCAGTACTTC
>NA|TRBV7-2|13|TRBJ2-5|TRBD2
CASSLITGGTQYF
TGTGCCAGCAGCTTAATCACGGGGGGGACCCAGTACTTC
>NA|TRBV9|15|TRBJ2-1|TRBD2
CASSAGTSDNNEQFF
TGTGCCAGCAGCGCCGGGACTAGCGACAACAATGAGCAGTTCTTC
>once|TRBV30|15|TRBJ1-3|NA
CASYGWLSSGNTIYF
TGTGCCTCATACGGTTGGCTAAGCTCTGGAAACACCATATATTTT
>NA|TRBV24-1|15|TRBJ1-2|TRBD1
CATSDPDRVVDGYTF
TGTGCCACCAGTGACCCGGACAGGGTGGTTGATGGCTACACCTTC
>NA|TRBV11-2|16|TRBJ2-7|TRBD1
CASSLGSRDRGYEQYF
TGTGCCAGCAGCTTAGGGAGCCGGGACAGGGGCTACGAGCAGTACTTC
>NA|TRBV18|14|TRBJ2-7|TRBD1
CASSPSGGAGEQYF
TGTGCCAGCTCACCCTCAGGGGGCGCGGGGGAGCAGTACTTC
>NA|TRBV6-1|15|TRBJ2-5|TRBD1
CASGAGTGDFETQYF
TGTGCCAGCGGAGCCGGGACAGGGGATTTCGAGACCCAGTACTTC
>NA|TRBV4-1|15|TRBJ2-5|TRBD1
CASSFRQGGQETQYF
TGCGCCAGCAGCTTTAGACAGGGGGGTCAAGAGACCCAGTACTTC
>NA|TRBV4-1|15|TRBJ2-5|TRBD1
CASSQDQGAQETQYF
TGCGCCAGCAGCCAAGATCAGGGGGCCCAAGAGACCCAGTACTTC
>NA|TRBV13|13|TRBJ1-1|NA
CASSPRERTEAFF
TGTGCCAGCAGTCCTAGGGAGCGGACTGAAGCTTTCTTT
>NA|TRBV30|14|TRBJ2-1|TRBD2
CAWSGLAGLDEQFF
TGTGCCTGGAGCGGACTAGCGGGACTGGATGAGCAGTTCTTC
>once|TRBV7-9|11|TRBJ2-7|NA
CASSLAGEQYF
TGTGCCAGCAGCTTGGCGGGAGAGCAGTACTTC
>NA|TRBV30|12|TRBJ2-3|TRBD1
CAWKTGIDTQYF
TGTGCCTGGAAGACAGGGATCGATACGCAGTATTTT
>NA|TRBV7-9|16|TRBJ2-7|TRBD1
CASSLVTGQKSYEQYF
TGTGCCAGCAGCTTAGTCACGGGACAGAAATCCTACGAGCAGTACTTC
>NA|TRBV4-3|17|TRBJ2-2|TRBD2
CASSQVGGRGSTGELFF
TGCGCCAGCAGCCAAGTAGGCGGGAGGGGTTCCACCGGGGAGCTGTTTTTT
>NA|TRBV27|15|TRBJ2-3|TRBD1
CASSEQGLGKDTQYF
TGTGCCAGCAGCGAACAGGGGTTGGGTAAAGATACGCAGTATTTT
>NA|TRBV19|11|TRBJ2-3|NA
CATDSTDTQYF
TGTGCCACCGACAGCACAGATACGCAGTATTTT